This record concerns one T cell receptor beta chain sequence. Its antigen is currently unknown. The protocol was immunoSEQ multiplex PCR, while the TCRdb copy is restricted to in-frame clones and leaves out a portion. Here the sample spans some 150,000 clones, 86% being singletons. Described time point: blood 4 weeks post-SBRT, at nephrectomy. Noted treatment: 15 Gy SBRT to primary tumor, nephrectomy 4 weeks later. This specimen belongs to a study of radiation and T cells in renal cell carcinoma. From germline, CDR1 is SGHRS and CDR2 YFSETQ. The V end was cut by 0 bases, the J end by 5 bases, with 5 bases between. The CDR3 consists of 12 residues. Study results and limitations: Pretreatment tumor biopsies were lacking, so baseline clonotypes are unknown.

The sample here was blood, taken from a patient whose treatment included radiotherapy and nephrectomy. V gene TRBV5-1 combines with J gene TRBJ2-5; D gene uncertain. This receptor was taken from a woman between 45 and 60 years old with renal cell carcinoma. The CDR3 sequence is CASSLDAETQYF. The CDR3 coding sequence is TGCGCCAGCAGCTTGGACGCGGAGACCCAGTACTTC.